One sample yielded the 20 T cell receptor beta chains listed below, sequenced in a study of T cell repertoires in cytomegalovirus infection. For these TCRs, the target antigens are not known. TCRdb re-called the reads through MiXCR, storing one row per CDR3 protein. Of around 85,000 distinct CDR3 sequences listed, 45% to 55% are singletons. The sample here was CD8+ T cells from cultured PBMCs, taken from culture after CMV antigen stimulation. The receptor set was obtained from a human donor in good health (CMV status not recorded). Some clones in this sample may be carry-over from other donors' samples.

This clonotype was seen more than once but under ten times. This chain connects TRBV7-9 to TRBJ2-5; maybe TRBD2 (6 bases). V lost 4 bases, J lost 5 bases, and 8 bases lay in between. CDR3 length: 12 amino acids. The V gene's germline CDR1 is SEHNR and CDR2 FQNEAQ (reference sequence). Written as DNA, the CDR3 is TGTGCCAGCAGCTCTGGGGGGGAGACCCAGTACTTC. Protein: CASSSGGETQYF.

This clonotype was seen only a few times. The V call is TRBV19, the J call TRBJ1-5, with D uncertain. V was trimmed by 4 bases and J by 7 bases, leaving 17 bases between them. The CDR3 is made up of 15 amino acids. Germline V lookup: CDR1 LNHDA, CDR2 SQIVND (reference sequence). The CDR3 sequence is CASSTRGRAGQPQHF. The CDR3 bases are TGTGCCAGTAGTACCCGAGGGAGGGCTGGCCAGCCCCAGCATTTT.

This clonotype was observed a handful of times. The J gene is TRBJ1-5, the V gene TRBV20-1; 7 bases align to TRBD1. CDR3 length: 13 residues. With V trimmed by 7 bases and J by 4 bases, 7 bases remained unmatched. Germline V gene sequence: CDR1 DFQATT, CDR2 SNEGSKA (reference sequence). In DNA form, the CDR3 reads TGCAGTGTTGCGGGACAGCCAAATCAGCCCCAGCATTTT. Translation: CSVAGQPNQPQHF.

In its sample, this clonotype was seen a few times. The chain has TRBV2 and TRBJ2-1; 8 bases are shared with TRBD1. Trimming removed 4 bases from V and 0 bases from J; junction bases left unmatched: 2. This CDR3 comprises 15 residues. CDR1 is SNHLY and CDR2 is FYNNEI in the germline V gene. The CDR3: CASSADRGSYNEQFF. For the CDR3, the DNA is TGTGCCAGCAGTGCTGACAGGGGCTCCTACAATGAGCAGTTCTTC.

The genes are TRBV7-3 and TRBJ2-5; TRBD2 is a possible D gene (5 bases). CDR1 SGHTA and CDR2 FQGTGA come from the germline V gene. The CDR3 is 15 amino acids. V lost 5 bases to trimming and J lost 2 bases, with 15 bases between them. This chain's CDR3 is CASSAQLRTQETQYF. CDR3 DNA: TGTGCCAGCAGCGCCCAACTGCGGACTCAAGAGACCCAGTACTTC.

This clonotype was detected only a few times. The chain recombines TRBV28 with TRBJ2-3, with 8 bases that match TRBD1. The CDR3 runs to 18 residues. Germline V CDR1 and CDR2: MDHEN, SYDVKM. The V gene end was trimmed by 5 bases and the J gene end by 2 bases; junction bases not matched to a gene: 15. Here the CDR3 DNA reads TGTGCCAGCAGTGGGGATCCGGGACAGGTGACCCACACAGATACGCAGTATTTT. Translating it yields CASSGDPGQVTHTDTQYF.

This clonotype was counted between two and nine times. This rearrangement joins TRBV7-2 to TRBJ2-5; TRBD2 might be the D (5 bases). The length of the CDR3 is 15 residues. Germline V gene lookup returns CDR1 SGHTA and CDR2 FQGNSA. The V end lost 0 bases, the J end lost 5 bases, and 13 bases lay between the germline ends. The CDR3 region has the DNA TGTGCCAGCAGCTTAGCGGGCGGGCGGAGGGAGACCCAGTACTTC. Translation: CASSLAGGRRETQYF.

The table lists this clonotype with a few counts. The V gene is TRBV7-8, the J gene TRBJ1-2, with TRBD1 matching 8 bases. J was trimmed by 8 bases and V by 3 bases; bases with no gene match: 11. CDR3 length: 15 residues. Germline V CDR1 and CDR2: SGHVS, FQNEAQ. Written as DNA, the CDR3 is TGTGCCAGCAGCTTCACCACCGGACAGGGATCCGGCTACACCTTC. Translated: CASSFTTGQGSGYTF.

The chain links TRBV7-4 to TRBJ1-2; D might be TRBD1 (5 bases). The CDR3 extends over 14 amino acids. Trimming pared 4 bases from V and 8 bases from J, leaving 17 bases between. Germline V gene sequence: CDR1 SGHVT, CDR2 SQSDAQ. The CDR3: CASSSPGTVEGYTF. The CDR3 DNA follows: TGTGCCAGCAGCTCACCGGGGACGGTGGAGGGCTACACCTTC. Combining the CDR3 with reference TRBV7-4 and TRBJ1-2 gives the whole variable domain GAGVSQSPRYKVAKRGRDVALRCDSISGHVTLYWYRQTLGQGSEVLTYSQSDAQRDKSGRPSGRFSAERPERSVSTLKIQRTEQGDSAVYLCASSSPGTVEGYTFGSGTRLTVV.

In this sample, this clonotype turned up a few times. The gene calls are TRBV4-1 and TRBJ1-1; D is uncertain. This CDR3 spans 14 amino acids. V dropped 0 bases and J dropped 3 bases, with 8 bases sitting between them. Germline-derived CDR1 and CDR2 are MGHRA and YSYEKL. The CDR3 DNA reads TGCGCCAGCAGCCAAGAAAGGAGGTACACTGAAGCTTTCTTT. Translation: CASSQERRYTEAFF.

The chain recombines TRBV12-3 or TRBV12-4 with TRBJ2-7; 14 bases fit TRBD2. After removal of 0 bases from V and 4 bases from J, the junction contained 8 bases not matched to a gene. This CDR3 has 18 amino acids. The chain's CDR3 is CASSLARGLAGGPYEQYF. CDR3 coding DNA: TGTGCCAGCAGTTTAGCGCGTGGACTAGCGGGGGGTCCGTACGAGCAGTACTTC.

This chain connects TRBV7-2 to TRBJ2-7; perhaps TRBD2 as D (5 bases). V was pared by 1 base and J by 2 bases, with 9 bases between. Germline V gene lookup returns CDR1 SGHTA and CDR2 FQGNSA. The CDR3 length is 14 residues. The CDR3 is CASSLDARAYEQYF. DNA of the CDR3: TGTGCCAGCAGCTTAGACGCGAGGGCCTACGAGCAGTACTTC.

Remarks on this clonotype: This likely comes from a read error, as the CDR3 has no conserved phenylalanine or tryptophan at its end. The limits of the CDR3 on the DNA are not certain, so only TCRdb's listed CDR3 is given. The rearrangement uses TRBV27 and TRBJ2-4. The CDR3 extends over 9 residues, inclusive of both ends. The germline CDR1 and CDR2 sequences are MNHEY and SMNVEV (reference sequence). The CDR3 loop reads CASSLGTAH.

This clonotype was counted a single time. As DNA, the CDR3 is TGCGCCAGCAGCCAAGATTTTTCCGGGACTAGCGAAGCCTACGAGCAGTACTTC. Its translation is CASSQDFSGTSEAYEQYF. The J gene is TRBJ2-7, the V gene TRBV4-1; 10 bases fit TRBD2. Germline values: CDR1 MGHRA, CDR2 YSYEKL. The trim removed 0 bases at V and 2 bases at J, leaving 10 bases unmatched. This CDR3 comprises 18 residues.

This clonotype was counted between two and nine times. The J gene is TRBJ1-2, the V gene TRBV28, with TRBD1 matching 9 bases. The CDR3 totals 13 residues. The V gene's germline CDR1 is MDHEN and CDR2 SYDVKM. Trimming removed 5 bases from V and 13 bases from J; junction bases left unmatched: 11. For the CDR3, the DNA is TGTGCCAGCAGTCCCTCCGGGACAGGGATTTCCACCTTC. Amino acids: CASSPSGTGISTF.

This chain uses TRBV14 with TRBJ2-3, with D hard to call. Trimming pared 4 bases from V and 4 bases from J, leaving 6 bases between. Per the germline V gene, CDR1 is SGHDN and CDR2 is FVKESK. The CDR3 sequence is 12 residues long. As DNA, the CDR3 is TGTGCCAGCAGCCGCTGGGCAGATACGCAGTATTTT. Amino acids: CASSRWADTQYF. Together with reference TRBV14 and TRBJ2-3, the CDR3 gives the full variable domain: EAGVTQFPSHSVIEKGQTVTLRCDPISGHDNLYWYRRVMGKEIKFLLHFVKESKQDESGMPNNRFLAERTGGTYSTLKVQPAELEDSGVYFCASSRWADTQYFGPGTRLTVL.

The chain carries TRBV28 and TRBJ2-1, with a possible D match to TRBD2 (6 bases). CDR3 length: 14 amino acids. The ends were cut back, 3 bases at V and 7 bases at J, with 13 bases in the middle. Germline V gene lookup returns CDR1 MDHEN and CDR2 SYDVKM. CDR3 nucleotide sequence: TGTGCCAGCAGTTTGGGGGGAGAGATAAATGAGCAGTTCTTC. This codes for CASSLGGEINEQFF. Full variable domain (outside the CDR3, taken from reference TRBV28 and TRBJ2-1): DVKVTQSSRYLVKRTGEKVFLECVQDMDHENMFWYRQDPGLGLRLIYFSYDVKMKEKGDIPEGYSVSREKKERFSLILESASTNQTSMYLCASSLGGEINEQFFGPGTRLTVL.

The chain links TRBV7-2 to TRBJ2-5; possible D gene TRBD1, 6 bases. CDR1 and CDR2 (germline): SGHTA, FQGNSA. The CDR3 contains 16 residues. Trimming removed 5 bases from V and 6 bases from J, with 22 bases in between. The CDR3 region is CASSTFGQSMLKTQYF. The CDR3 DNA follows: TGTGCCAGCAGCACATTCGGACAGTCGATGTTGAAGACCCAGTACTTC.

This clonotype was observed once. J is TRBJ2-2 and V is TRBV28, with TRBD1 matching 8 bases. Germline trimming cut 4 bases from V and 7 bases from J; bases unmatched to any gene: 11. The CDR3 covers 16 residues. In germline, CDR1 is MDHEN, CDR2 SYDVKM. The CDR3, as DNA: TGTGCCAGCAGTTCCCGATGGCAGGGGGCGGTCGGGGAGCTGTTTTTT. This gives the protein CASSSRWQGAVGELFF.

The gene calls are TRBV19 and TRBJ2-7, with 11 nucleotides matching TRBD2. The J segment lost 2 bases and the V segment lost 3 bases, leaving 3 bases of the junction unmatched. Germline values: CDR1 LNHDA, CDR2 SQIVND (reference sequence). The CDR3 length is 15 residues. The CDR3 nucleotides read TGTGCCAGTAGTATGGGACTAGCGGCTGCCTACGAGCAGTACTTC. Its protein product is CASSMGLAAAYEQYF.